A selection of T cell receptor beta chains follows, all from one sample in a study of control samples from healthy donors and cancer patients. Clones were read by immunoSEQ multiplex PCR, and TCRdb kept only the in-frame ones, dropping some. The table has about 120,000 clones, roughly 92% seen once. Sequenced: PBMCs. Receptor source: an elderly man with head and neck cancer. Both conserved end residues are part of each CDR3. A D gene is named only where the DNA matches it firmly. A clone size is listed for some rows: how often the clone was seen (once, few, many), or a class if it is expanded.

D: -; J: TRBJ1-4; V: TRBV4-1; size: -; DNA: TGCGCCAGCAGCCTGGGGGGACTAGGGGAAAAACTGTTTTTT; CDR3: CASSLGGLGEKLFF
D: TRBD2; J: TRBJ2-5; V: TRBV4-1; size: -; DNA: TGCGCCAGCAGCCACCAACTAGCGGACCAAGAGACCCAGTACTTC; CDR3: CASSHQLADQETQYF
D: -; J: TRBJ2-1; V: TRBV3-1/TRBV3-2; size: -; DNA: TGTGCCAGCAGCCAAGATGGGTCAGAGAGCTCCTACAATGAGCAGTTCTTC; CDR3: CASSQDGSESSYNEQFF
D: TRBD1; J: TRBJ2-2; V: TRBV7-6; size: -; DNA: TGTGCCAGCACCTTAGAAACAGGGGGCGCATATACCGGGGAGCTGTTTTTT; CDR3: CASTLETGGAYTGELFF
D: TRBD2; J: TRBJ2-1; V: TRBV9; size: -; DNA: TGTGCCAGCAAGCGGCTAGCGGGGGGCAATGAGCAGTTCTTC; CDR3: CASKRLAGGNEQFF
D: -; J: TRBJ1-1; V: TRBV12-5; size: -; DNA: TGTGCTAGTGGTGAGCAGGGTGGTGGAGCTTTCTTT; CDR3: CASGEQGGGAFF
D: TRBD1; J: TRBJ2-7; V: TRBV5-4; size: few; DNA: TGTGCCAGCAGCCGAGGGACAGGGTCCTACGAGCAGTACTTC; CDR3: CASSRGTGSYEQYF
D: -; J: TRBJ1-6; V: TRBV3-1/TRBV3-2; size: -; DNA: TGTGCCAGCAGCCAAGTCCGGGGCCGGGCTTATAATTCACCCCTCCACTTT; CDR3: CASSQVRGRAYNSPLHF
D: -; J: TRBJ2-5; V: TRBV5-1; size: -; DNA: TGCGCCAGCAGTTTGACAGTTCTCCAAGAGACCCAGTACTTC; CDR3: CASSLTVLQETQYF
D: -; J: TRBJ2-3; V: TRBV9; size: -; DNA: TGTGCCAGCAGCGTAGCTCCAGAAACAGATACGCAGTATTTT; CDR3: CASSVAPETDTQYF
D: -; J: TRBJ2-7; V: TRBV29-1; size: -; DNA: TGCAGCGTCGGACAGAGCTACGAGCAGTACTTC; CDR3: CSVGQSYEQYF
D: TRBD2; J: TRBJ2-3; V: TRBV7-6; size: -; DNA: TGTGCCAGCAGCTTCAGAATAGCGGGACCAGATACGCAGTATTTT; CDR3: CASSFRIAGPDTQYF
D: -; J: TRBJ2-7; V: TRBV27; size: -; DNA: TGTGCCAGCAGTTTATTGGTCAGGGCCGGCGAGCAGTACTTC; CDR3: CASSLLVRAGEQYF
D: -; J: TRBJ1-1; V: TRBV7-6; size: -; DNA: TGTGCCAGCAGCTTCTCGGCGAACACTGAAGCTTTCTTT; CDR3: CASSFSANTEAFF
D: TRBD1; J: TRBJ2-7; V: TRBV2; size: -; DNA: TGTGCCAGCCCCCAGCCGGGACAGGGATTGGTGTACTTC; CDR3: CASPQPGQGLVYF
D: TRBD1; J: TRBJ2-7; V: TRBV7-9; size: -; DNA: TGTGCCAGCACCATGACCGGGACAGAAGATTACGAGCAGTACTTC; CDR3: CASTMTGTEDYEQYF
D: -; J: TRBJ2-7; V: TRBV6-6; size: -; DNA: TGTGCCAGCAGTTTGGCGGGTTTGTCCAACGAGCAGTACTTC; CDR3: CASSLAGLSNEQYF
D: -; J: TRBJ2-7; V: TRBV5-1; size: -; DNA: TGCGCCAGCAGCTTTCAGCCTGAGAACTACGAGCAGTACTTC; CDR3: CASSFQPENYEQYF
D: -; J: TRBJ1-4; V: TRBV5-1; size: -; DNA: TGCGCCAGCAGCCAGACCGCAGGGGCCCAAAAGGAAAAACTGTTTTTT; CDR3: CASSQTAGAQKEKLFF
D: TRBD2; J: TRBJ2-5; V: TRBV11-2; size: once; DNA: TGTGCCAGCAGTCGCCGGACTAGCGGGAGGGTAGAGACCCAGTACTTC; CDR3: CASSRRTSGRVETQYF
D: TRBD2; J: TRBJ2-5; V: TRBV11-2; size: -; DNA: TGTGCCAGCAGCTTAGGCGCGGGAGGGCCGGGGAGAGAGACCCAGTACTTC; CDR3: CASSLGAGGPGRETQYF
D: -; J: TRBJ1-1; V: TRBV15; size: -; DNA: TGTGCCACCCGCCGAAACAGGGTACTCACTGAAGCTTTCTTT; CDR3: CATRRNRVLTEAFF
D: -; J: TRBJ1-2; V: TRBV5-1; size: -; DNA: TGCGCCAGCAGCTTGGTCAGGGGAACGGATGGCTACACCTTC; CDR3: CASSLVRGTDGYTF
D: -; J: TRBJ1-1; V: TRBV5-5; size: -; DNA: TGTGCCAGCAGCTTGGCCCCAGGGACGAACACTGAAGCTTTCTTT; CDR3: CASSLAPGTNTEAFF
D: -; J: TRBJ2-5; V: TRBV7-9; size: -; DNA: TGTGCCAGCAGGCGTACCGGGCAATGGGGGGAGACCCAGTACTTC; CDR3: CASRRTGQWGETQYF
D: -; J: TRBJ2-7; V: TRBV11-3; size: -; DNA: TGTGCCAGCAGCTTAGGTGACTGGAACGAGCAGTACTTC; CDR3: CASSLGDWNEQYF
D: TRBD1; J: TRBJ1-2; V: TRBV12-3/TRBV12-4; size: -; DNA: TGTGCCAGCGGGGCGGACAGGGGGTATGGCTACACCTTC; CDR3: CASGADRGYGYTF
D: -; J: TRBJ1-1; V: TRBV7-9; size: -; DNA: TGTGCCAGCAGCTTCAGTTCTGAAGCTTTCTTT; CDR3: CASSFSSEAFF
D: -; J: TRBJ1-2; V: TRBV5-1; size: once; DNA: TGCGCCAGCAGCTTGGAGGCGGGGCTCGATGGCTACACCTTC; CDR3: CASSLEAGLDGYTF
D: -; J: TRBJ2-7; V: TRBV19; size: -; DNA: TGTGCCAGTAGTATATATCGGGGGCACGGCGAGCAGTACTTC; CDR3: CASSIYRGHGEQYF
D: TRBD1; J: TRBJ1-6; V: TRBV12-5; size: -; DNA: TGTGCTAGTGGTTTGACCCTTACAGGGGCGTATAATTCACCCCTCCACTTT; CDR3: CASGLTLTGAYNSPLHF
D: -; J: TRBJ2-2; V: TRBV11-3; size: few; DNA: TGTGCCAGCAGCAAGGTTGTCGGGGAGCTGTTTTTT; CDR3: CASSKVVGELFF
D: TRBD1; J: TRBJ1-6; V: TRBV24-1; size: -; DNA: TGTGCCACCAGTGACAGAAGACAGGGTTCACCCCTCCACTTT; CDR3: CATSDRRQGSPLHF
D: -; J: TRBJ1-2; V: TRBV29-1; size: -; DNA: TGCAGCGTTGAAGGGTCGGACTATGGCTACACCTTC; CDR3: CSVEGSDYGYTF
D: -; J: TRBJ1-1; V: TRBV5-1; size: once; DNA: TGCGCCAGCAGCTTTATTGCAGGGGCCGCGAGCACTGAAGCTTTCTTT; CDR3: CASSFIAGAASTEAFF
D: TRBD1; J: TRBJ1-1; V: TRBV5-1; size: -; DNA: TGCGCCAGCAGCGGGGACAGGGGGCTTCACACTGAAGCTTTCTTT; CDR3: CASSGDRGLHTEAFF
D: -; J: TRBJ2-7; V: TRBV6-5; size: -; DNA: TGTGCCAGCTATAATCTAGGCAAGCAGTACTTC; CDR3: CASYNLGKQYF
D: -; J: TRBJ1-1; V: TRBV5-3; size: -; DNA: TGTGCCAGAAGCAGCAGGGTAGGGAACACTGAAGCTTTCTTT; CDR3: CARSSRVGNTEAFF
D: TRBD2; J: TRBJ2-3; V: TRBV9; size: -; DNA: TGTGCCAGCAGCATAGCGGGGGGGCCGAATACGCAGTATTTT; CDR3: CASSIAGGPNTQYF
D: TRBD1; J: TRBJ2-3; V: TRBV5-1; size: -; DNA: TGCGCCAGCAAGGGGACAGGGATGCTCAGCACAGATACGCAGTATTTT; CDR3: CASKGTGMLSTDTQYF
D: -; J: TRBJ2-7; V: TRBV30; size: -; DNA: TGTGCCTGGAGTGTAGCGGTATACTACGAGCAGTACTTC; CDR3: CAWSVAVYYEQYF
D: -; J: TRBJ1-1; V: TRBV19; size: -; DNA: TGTGCCAGTACTCGGCAGCTGATGAACACTGAAGCTTTCTTT; CDR3: CASTRQLMNTEAFF
D: -; J: TRBJ2-3; V: TRBV5-1; size: -; DNA: TGCGCCAGCAGCTTGATTCGGGGGTCCACAGATACGCAGTATTTT; CDR3: CASSLIRGSTDTQYF
D: TRBD1; J: TRBJ1-2; V: TRBV27; size: -; DNA: TGTGCCAGCAGTACTCACCCCCAACAGGGGCCTAGAGGCTACACCTTC; CDR3: CASSTHPQQGPRGYTF
D: TRBD1; J: TRBJ1-2; V: TRBV2; size: -; DNA: TGTGCCAGCCGGGACAGGGGGACGGGTTTTGGCTATACCTTC; CDR3: CASRDRGTGFGYTF
D: -; J: TRBJ1-1; V: TRBV11-3; size: -; DNA: TGTGCCAGCAGCTTAGGCCAGTTTGGGGGTAGCGATGAAGCTTTCTTT; CDR3: CASSLGQFGGSDEAFF
D: -; J: TRBJ2-1; V: TRBV10-3; size: -; DNA: TGTGCCATCAGTGCCGCTGTAGGTACGGGTAATGAGCAGTTCTTC; CDR3: CAISAAVGTGNEQFF
D: -; J: TRBJ2-7; V: TRBV10-3; size: -; DNA: TGTGCCATCAGTGAGGGAGTCGGTAGGCACTACGAGCAGTACTTC; CDR3: CAISEGVGRHYEQYF
D: -; J: TRBJ1-4; V: TRBV30; size: once; DNA: TGTGCCTGGACCCGACCCTCCCCGGCCCGAGAAAAACTGTTTTTT; CDR3: CAWTRPSPAREKLFF
D: -; J: TRBJ2-7; V: TRBV29-1; size: once; DNA: TGCAGCGCTTTAAACTACGAGCAGTACTTC; CDR3: CSALNYEQYF
D: TRBD2; J: TRBJ2-1; V: TRBV5-1; size: -; DNA: TGCGCCAGCAGCTTGGATCCTAGCGGGAGCTACAATGAGCAGTTCTTC; CDR3: CASSLDPSGSYNEQFF
D: -; J: TRBJ2-3; V: TRBV29-1; size: -; DNA: TGCAGCGGGAGGAGGGTCGGCACAGATACGCAGTATTTT; CDR3: CSGRRVGTDTQYF
D: -; J: TRBJ1-2; V: TRBV12-3/TRBV12-4; size: -; DNA: TGTGCCAGCTCTGAGCGGAACTATGGCTACACCTTC; CDR3: CASSERNYGYTF